The 32 T cell receptor beta chains in this list originate from one sample, sequenced in a study of T cell changes during pregnancy in multiple sclerosis. Libraries were prepared by immunoSEQ multiplex PCR; TCRdb keeps only in-frame clonotypes and omits some of them. This table has 49,000 or so clones, about 91% appearing once. Material: CD4+ T cells from peripheral blood mononuclear cells, obtained in the second trimester of pregnancy. These receptors all come from a female donor in good health, enrolled as a control in a pregnancy study.

The CDR3 sequence: CASSATGFSSYNSPLHF. The DNA of the CDR3 is TGTGCCAGCAGTGCCACGGGATTTAGCTCCTATAATTCACCCCTCCACTTT. The genes are TRBV25-1 and TRBJ1-6; D remains ambiguous. This CDR3 spans 17 amino acids. Trimming removed 4 bases at V and 0 bases at J, with 13 bases between. CDR1 and CDR2 (germline): MGHDK, SYGVNS.

The rearrangement uses TRBV19 and TRBJ1-1; no reliable D call. Trimming pared 3 bases from V and 0 bases from J, leaving 17 bases between. Germline loops: CDR1 LNHDA, CDR2 SQIVND (reference sequence). The CDR3 is 17 amino acids. The CDR3 loop reads CASSMVLFSSLNTEAFF. The CDR3 region has the DNA TGTGCCAGTAGTATGGTTCTCTTCAGTTCCTTGAACACTGAAGCTTTCTTT.

This clone was picked up a small number of times. The J gene is TRBJ2-3, the V gene TRBV10-3; TRBD2 aligns across 9 bases. The CDR3 has 14 residues. Losses at the gene ends were 11 bases for V and 2 bases for J; bases not matched to a gene: 8. CDR1 and CDR2 from the germline V gene are ENHRY and SYGVKD. CDR3 protein: CALGAGGDTDTQYF. The CDR3 nucleotides read TGTGCCCTCGGGGCGGGGGGGGACACAGATACGCAGTATTTT.

In DNA, the CDR3 is TGTGCCAGCTCTCGAGACAGTCAGATGAACACTGAAGCTTTCTTT. Residues: CASSRDSQMNTEAFF. This chain joins TRBV18 and TRBJ1-1; the D gene is possibly TRBD1 (5 bases). Trimming left V 6 bases short and J 0 bases short, with 14 bases between. The V gene's germline CDR1 is KGHSH and CDR2 LQKENI. The CDR3 has 15 amino acids.

The chain carries TRBV4-3 and TRBJ2-6; TRBD1 agrees at 7 bases. CDR3 size: 17 residues. J was trimmed by 0 bases and V by 4 bases; bases with no gene match: 6. The germline V gene has CDR1 LGHNA and CDR2 YSLEER. CDR3 sequence: CASSPRDRDSGANVLTF. The CDR3 coding sequence is TGCGCCAGCAGCCCTCGGGACAGAGACTCTGGGGCCAACGTCCTGACTTTC.

In this sample, this clone turned up once. The genes are TRBV9 and TRBJ2-2; D may be TRBD2 (7 bases). V was shortened by 7 bases and J by 4 bases, with 14 bases between the two germline ends. The CDR3 sequence is 14 residues long. Germline CDR1 SGDLS, CDR2 YYNGEE. The CDR3 DNA follows: TGTGCCAGCGGGGGGGCCCGCGGCACCGGGGAGCTGTTTTTT. Amino acids: CASGGARGTGELFF.

The chain recombines TRBV28 with TRBJ1-4; no definite D call. Trimming removed 9 bases from V and 4 bases from J, with 9 bases in between. CDR1 is MDHEN, CDR2 SYDVKM, per germline. There are 12 residues in the CDR3. CDR3 nucleotides: TGTGCCAGTAACAGTAATAATGAAAAACTGTTTTTT. It specifies CASNSNNEKLFF.

V gene TRBV4-1 combines with J gene TRBJ2-7; 7 nucleotides align to TRBD1. Germline CDR1 is MGHRA and CDR2 is YSYEKL. With V trimmed by 0 bases and J by 1 base, 9 bases remained unmatched. This CDR3 region has 17 residues. The CDR3 sequence is CASSQEGEGAVSYEQYF. Here the CDR3 DNA reads TGCGCCAGCAGCCAAGAGGGAGAGGGGGCGGTTTCCTACGAGCAGTACTTC.

The chain uses TRBV25-1 and TRBJ1-3; D is unclear. Deletions cut 8 bases from V and 4 bases from J, with 12 bases between. Germline values: CDR1 MGHDK, CDR2 SYGVNS. This CDR3 contains 13 residues. CDR3 residues: CASSINAGNTIYF. In DNA, the CDR3 is TGTGCCAGCTCGATTAACGCGGGAAACACCATATATTTT. Variable domain in full (rest from reference TRBV25-1 and TRBJ1-3): EADIYQTPRYLVIGTGKKITLECSQTMGHDKMYWYQQDPGMELHLIHYSYGVNSTEKGDLSSESTVSRIRTEHFPLTLESARPSHTSQYLCASSINAGNTIYFGEGSWLTVV.

The rearrangement links TRBV11-2 to TRBJ2-7; the D gene is possibly TRBD2 (5 bases). Trimming pared 1 base from V and 2 bases from J, leaving 12 bases between. This CDR3 region has 15 residues. CDR1 is SGHAT, CDR2 FQNNGV, per germline. The CDR3 coding sequence is TGTGCCAGCAGCTTAGGGGGTCCGGGAACCTACGAGCAGTACTTC. This gives the protein CASSLGGPGTYEQYF.

The gene calls are TRBV27 and TRBJ1-2; D perhaps matches TRBD1 (6 bases). Trimming shortened V by 2 bases and J by 6 bases, and 13 bases separated the two germline ends. Germline loops: CDR1 MNHEY, CDR2 SMNVEV (reference sequence). The CDR3 loop spans 14 amino acids. CDR3: CASSLDRRRDGYTF. CDR3 DNA sequence: TGTGCCAGCAGTTTAGACAGGAGGCGAGATGGCTACACCTTC.

This sequence joins TRBV18 and TRBJ1-2; unclear D gene. Germline values: CDR1 KGHSH, CDR2 LQKENI. V lost 0 bases, J lost 4 bases, and 12 bases lay in between. CDR3 size: 15 residues. The CDR3 reads CASSPPVSSPYGYTF. The CDR3 nucleotides are TGTGCCAGCTCACCACCGGTCAGTTCACCCTATGGCTACACCTTC.

The rearrangement uses TRBV5-1 and TRBJ1-3, with D hard to call. The CDR3 is made up of 15 amino acids. Germline CDR1 is SGHRS and CDR2 is YFSETQ. The V end was cut by 4 bases, the J end by 0 bases, with 11 bases between. Here the CDR3 DNA reads TGCGCCAGCAGCCCGAACACGGGCTCTGGAAACACCATATATTTT. This sequence encodes CASSPNTGSGNTIYF.

This rearrangement joins TRBV6-5 to TRBJ1-4, with a weak D call TRBD1 (6 bases). The CDR3 spans 13 residues. Germline assignment: CDR1 MNHEY and CDR2 SVGAGI. Trimming shortened V by 7 bases and J by 2 bases, and 8 bases separated the two germline ends. The CDR3 sequence is CASKDSTNEKLFF. CDR3 DNA sequence: TGTGCCAGCAAGGACAGTACTAATGAAAAACTGTTTTTT.

This rearrangement joins TRBV7-3 to TRBJ2-2, with D unclear. The germline V and J ends were trimmed by 5 bases and 1 base, with 11 bases remaining between them. The germline V gene has CDR1 SGHTA and CDR2 FQGTGA. The CDR3 spans 15 residues. CDR3 in DNA: TGTGCCAGCAGCCCCGTTTTCGTGAACACCGGGGAGCTGTTTTTT. Its protein product is CASSPVFVNTGELFF.

This chain joins TRBV30 and TRBJ1-1; tentative D call: TRBD1 (6 bases). CDR1 and CDR2 from the germline V gene are GTSNPN and SVGIG (reference sequence). The V end lost 2 bases, the J end lost 4 bases, and 14 bases lay between the germline ends. The CDR3 is 14 residues long. The CDR3 protein is CAWSITTGSTEAFF. CDR3 in DNA: TGTGCCTGGAGTATCACCACAGGGTCCACTGAAGCTTTCTTT.

The J gene is TRBJ1-5, the V gene TRBV10-2; D is possibly TRBD1 (5 bases). Trimming cost V 2 bases and J 0 bases, with 11 bases left between them. CDR1 is WSHSY and CDR2 is SAAADI in the germline V gene. CDR3 size: 16 residues. CDR3 nucleotide sequence: TGCGCCAGCAGTGAGCGACAGCAAAGTAGCAATCAGCCCCAGCATTTT. The encoded protein is CASSERQQSSNQPQHF.

The chain carries TRBV11-2 and TRBJ2-2, with D tentatively TRBD1 (6 bases). The germline CDR1 and CDR2 sequences are SGHAT and FQNNGV. The CDR3 sequence is 16 residues long. V was clipped by 3 bases and J by 5 bases, with 16 bases between them. The CDR3 nucleotides are TGTGCCAGCAGCTTCAACCAGGGGTTGGGTACCGGGGAGCTGTTTTTT. Encoded protein: CASSFNQGLGTGELFF.

The chain couples TRBV11-2 to TRBJ1-6; TRBD1 matches at 10 bases. V shed 0 bases and J 7 bases; nucleotides not matched to a gene: 0. The CDR3 has 15 residues. The V gene's germline CDR1 is SGHAT and CDR2 FQNNGV. The CDR3 region has the DNA TGTGCCAGCAGCTTAGAGGGACAGGGGAATTCACCCCTCCACTTT. Protein product: CASSLEGQGNSPLHF. Looking up the rest from reference TRBV11-2 and TRBJ1-6 gives the full variable domain: EAGVAQSPRYKIIEKRQSVAFWCNPISGHATLYWYQQILGQGPKLLIQFQNNGVVDDSQLPKDRFSAERLKGVDSTLKIQPAKLEDSAVYLCASSLEGQGNSPLHFGNGTRLTVT.

CDR3 sequence (DNA): TGCGCCAGCAGCCCTGGACTAGCGGGGCGAGAGACCCAGTACTTC. The encoded protein is CASSPGLAGRETQYF. The chain has TRBV4-3 and TRBJ2-5; 12 nucleotides match TRBD2. V trimming: 4 bases; J trimming: 4 bases; junction bases outside the gene matches: 4. The CDR3 is made up of 15 amino acids. Germline V gene data show CDR1 as LGHNA and CDR2 as YSLEER.

The chain is built from TRBV9 and TRBJ1-2; tentatively, D is TRBD1 (5 bases). Germline values: CDR1 SGDLS, CDR2 YYNGEE. The V end lost 2 bases, the J end lost 6 bases, and 20 bases lay between the germline ends. The CDR3 is 16 residues long. CDR3 in amino acids: CASSVQTAGRVNGYTF. The CDR3 bases are TGTGCCAGCAGCGTCCAAACCGCAGGGAGGGTGAATGGCTACACCTTC.

This clone has a single count. The chain combines TRBV30 with TRBJ1-2; tentatively, D is TRBD1 (5 bases). CDR1 and CDR2 (germline): GTSNPN, SVGIG (reference sequence). The CDR3 has 13 amino acids. Trimming cost V 0 bases and J 7 bases, with 12 bases left between them. DNA for the CDR3: TGTGCCTGGAGTGTTTCAGGGTTCAGTGGCTACACCTTC. This translates into CAWSVSGFSGYTF.

This chain connects TRBV6-1 to TRBJ1-5, with D tentatively TRBD1 (6 bases). The CDR3 is 14 amino acids. Germline CDR1 and CDR2: MNHNS and SASEGT. V lost 6 bases, J lost 2 bases, and 11 bases lay in between. The CDR3 DNA is TGTGCCAGCAGCTGGGGGCCCGGCAATCAGCCCCAGCATTTT. This sequence encodes CASSWGPGNQPQHF.

The J gene is TRBJ2-7, the V gene TRBV19; a possible D gene is TRBD1 (5 bases). This CDR3 comprises 15 residues. Trimming removed 7 bases at V and 0 bases at J, with 16 bases between. Germline V CDR1 and CDR2: LNHDA, SQIVND (reference sequence). The CDR3 here is CASKAQGGSSYEQYF. CDR3 DNA: TGTGCCAGTAAGGCCCAGGGTGGTAGCTCCTACGAGCAGTACTTC. Using reference TRBV19 and TRBJ2-7 for the parts outside the CDR3, the full variable domain is DGGITQSPKYLFRKEGQNVTLSCEQNLNHDAMYWYRQDPGQGLRLIYYSQIVNDFQKGDIAEGYSVSREKKESFPLTVTSAQKNPTAFYLCASKAQGGSSYEQYFGPGTRLTVT.

The gene calls are TRBV5-6 and TRBJ1-5; TRBD1 agrees at 8 bases. Germline V gene data show CDR1 as SGHDT and CDR2 as YYEEEE. The length of the CDR3 is 17 residues. V was pared by 4 bases and J by 2 bases, with 11 bases of the junction left unmatched. The CDR3 DNA reads as TGTGCCAGCAGCCTTCTGGGACAGGTTGGGGGCAATCAGCCCCAGCATTTT. This translates into CASSLLGQVGGNQPQHF.

This chain links TRBV5-4 with TRBJ1-4; 7 bases line up with TRBD1. From germline, CDR1 is SGHNT and CDR2 YYREEE (reference sequence). The CDR3 contains 14 residues. V dropped 2 bases and J dropped 4; count of bases not matched to a gene: 2. The DNA for the CDR3 is TGTGCCAGCAGCTTACAGGGGAATAATGAAAAACTGTTTTTT. Residues: CASSLQGNNEKLFF.

This clone was detected once. J is TRBJ1-1 and V is TRBV5-4; 7 nucleotides match TRBD1. This CDR3 region has 15 residues. V gave up 4 bases and J gave up 0 bases; unmatched junction bases: 6. The germline V gene has CDR1 SGHNT and CDR2 YYREEE (reference sequence). The CDR3 DNA reads as TGTGCCAGCAGCACCGGACAGGAGATGAACACTGAAGCTTTCTTT. It codes for CASSTGQEMNTEAFF.

The rearrangement links TRBV5-4 to TRBJ2-5; D is uncertain. The ends were cut back, 4 bases at V and 2 bases at J, with 12 bases in the middle. Germline CDR1 and CDR2: SGHNT and YYREEE (reference sequence). This CDR3 contains 14 residues. The CDR3 sequence: CASSRGLDQETQYF. For the CDR3, the DNA is TGTGCCAGCAGCCGCGGTCTCGATCAAGAGACCCAGTACTTC.

This rearrangement joins TRBV5-1 to TRBJ2-2, with a possible D match to TRBD2 (6 bases). Germline-derived CDR1 and CDR2 are SGHRS and YFSETQ. Trimming cost V 2 bases and J 5 bases, with 13 bases left between them. The CDR3 runs to 15 residues. The CDR3 coding sequence is TGCGCCAGCAGCTTAGTTTTGGAGGGGACCGGGGAGCTGTTTTTT. Amino acids: CASSLVLEGTGELFF.

This clone was observed a single time. The chain employs TRBV7-2 and TRBJ1-5, with 11 bases aligning to TRBD1. The CDR3 is made up of 14 amino acids. The germline V gene encodes CDR1 SGHTA and CDR2 FQGNSA. The V gene end was trimmed by 3 bases and the J gene end by 10 bases; junction bases not matched to a gene: 5. CDR3 nucleotide sequence: TGTGCCAGCAGCTTCGGACAGGGGGCATACCCCCAGCATTTT. It codes for CASSFGQGAYPQHF. Full variable domain (remainder filled in from reference TRBV7-2 and TRBJ1-5): GAGVSQSPSNKVTEKGKDVELRCDPISGHTALYWYRQSLGQGLEFLIYFQGNSAPDKSGLPSDRFSAERTGGSVSTLTIQRTQQEDSAVYLCASSFGQGAYPQHFGDGTRLSIL.

This chain links TRBV5-1 with TRBJ1-1; 8 nucleotides align to TRBD1. The CDR3 is made up of 15 amino acids. V gave up 4 bases and J gave up 1 base; unmatched junction bases: 6. CDR1 and CDR2 (germline): SGHRS, YFSETQ. CDR3 bases: TGCGCCAGCAGCGTGCCCGGGACAGGGAACACTGAAGCTTTCTTT. This gives the protein CASSVPGTGNTEAFF.

The rearrangement uses TRBV11-3 and TRBJ2-1; unclear D gene. Per the germline V gene, CDR1 is SGHNT and CDR2 is YENEEA. The CDR3 is made up of 13 amino acids. Trimming left V 5 bases short and J 7 bases short, with 12 bases between. CDR3 bases: TGTGCCAGCAGCACCAACCATCGGAATGAGCAGTTCTTC. Translating gives CASSTNHRNEQFF.